This T cell receptor beta chain emerged from a study of blood T cell repertoires in COVID-19 (TCRdb year 2020). Regarding the complete study: Samples from collaborators originated in the United States, Italy and Spain and spanned both the acute and convalescent phases of COVID-19. The prospective study material was composed of cDNA or gDNA derived from T cells, B-cell-depleted T cells, or PBMCs. Subjects who had been exposed to COVID-19, were actively infected with it, or had recovered from it provided the deeply sampled blood TCRbeta repertoires that made up the dataset. The repertoires were released in a freely available public database intended as a resource for research on the immune response to SARS-CoV-2. Samples came from the ongoing ImmuneRACE study (first 160 participants) plus 1,254 subjects from 6 global collaborators. A de-identified subject ID, COVID-19 status, age in years and sex were almost always included in the sample metadata. Where available, HLA class I and class II types were taken from metadata supplied by the sample provider and were not determined by assay-based typing.

The collaborating institutions used their own protocols to collect whole blood in K2EDTA tubes. For TCRbeta analysis, collaborators shipped samples as frozen whole blood, isolated PBMCs, or DNA extracted from either of those sample types. The immunoSEQ Assay, a bias-controlled multiplex PCR, was used to amplify TCRbeta CDR3 regions from genomic DNA. The authors processed their data as follows. The number of nucleated cells in each sample was estimated by amplification of reference gene primers within the assay. Sequence reads were collapsed and filtered to measure the absolute abundance of every unique TCRbeta CDR3 rearrangement. For each sample, productive Simpson clonality was calculated by taking the square root of Simpson's diversity index across productive rearrangements. Imported from immuneACCESS, the table was reduced by TCRdb to in-frame sequences with V and J called. These copies leave out some clones; in studies compared against another copy, an unresolved V gene accounts for under half, and the cause of the remainder is not known. D and trimming come from the DNA, and the V and J calls and clone size come from that table. The sample table records some 88,000 clones; roughly 77% of these occur just once. The top ten clones comprise approximately 24% of the sample.

In the case of this clone: The antigen this receptor binds is unknown. Within one base of it there is no much larger clone, and no base qualities were kept.

The full study reports these points: How much clinical and demographic metadata was included differed by source and by participant, and the metadata was provided uncurated.

The sequence derives from a human donor in a cohort sampled during active COVID-19. Material for sequencing was peripheral blood.

The CDR3 here reads CASSFSDSGSTDTQYF. The DNA reads as follows: TGCGCCAGCAGCTTTTCCGATAGCGGCTCCACAGATACGCAGTATTTT. The chain was built from TRBV5-1 and TRBJ2-3; tentative D gene TRBD2, with 6 bases matching. The CDR3 covers 16 residues, taking in both the cysteine and the phenylalanine. The kept DNA is CDR3 alone, 48 bases in frame from the first base. Reading the germline V gene gives CDR1 SGHRS and CDR2 YFSETQ. V is cut by 2 bases and J by 2 bases, and the space between the germline ends is 15 bases.